The 10 T cell receptor beta chains below come from one sample, sequenced in a study of blood T cell repertoires in COVID-19. Measured with immunoSEQ multiplex PCR; TCRdb has only the in-frame clones, and not every one. The table has around 63,000 clones, 72% seen once; the top ten hold about 5%. The sequenced sample consisted of peripheral blood. The receptors derive from a woman aged 70-85 years with COVID-19, enrolled during active disease.

This chain uses TRBV12-3 or TRBV12-4 with TRBJ1-2; unclear D gene. V was cut by 1 base and J by 6 bases, with 9 bases left in between. The CDR3 has 13 amino acids. The CDR3 nucleotides read TGTGCCAGCAGTTTAGAGACCGGAGATGGCTACACCTTC. This sequence encodes CASSLETGDGYTF.

This rearrangement joins TRBV3-1 (or the pseudogene TRBV3-2) to TRBJ1-5; D is uncertain. The CDR3 sequence is 13 residues long. Germline-derived CDR1 and CDR2 are LGHDT and YNNKEL (reference sequence). Trimming removed 3 bases at V and 6 bases at J, with 9 bases between. The CDR3 is CASSHRESQPQHF. Written as DNA, the CDR3 is TGTGCCAGCAGCCATAGGGAGAGTCAGCCCCAGCATTTT.

The rearrangement joins TRBV15 to TRBJ1-2; TRBD1 matches 7 bases. Germline loops: CDR1 LNHNV, CDR2 YYDKDF (reference sequence). The CDR3 spans 15 residues. V lost 1 base and J lost 8; bases outside the gene matches: 10. CDR3 DNA: TGTGCCACCAGCAGAGCCAGCAAGACAGGGAGCGGCTACACCTTC. Encoded protein: CATSRASKTGSGYTF. Full variable domain (rest looked up from reference TRBV15 and TRBJ1-2): DAMVIQNPRYQVTQFGKPVTLSCSQTLNHNVMYWYQQKSSQAPKLLFHYYDKDFNNEADTPDNFQSRRPNTSFCFLDIRSPGLGDTAMYLCATSRASKTGSGYTFGSGTRLTVV.

The chain employs TRBV19 and TRBJ1-2; D possibly corresponds to TRBD1 (5 bases). The V end was cut by 3 bases, the J end by 7 bases, with 15 bases between. There are 14 residues in the CDR3. Germline CDR1 and CDR2: LNHDA and SQIVND (reference sequence). In DNA, the CDR3 is TGTGCCAGTAGTATTGCGGAGGGAACAGGTGGCTACACCTTC. It yields the protein CASSIAEGTGGYTF.

The rearrangement uses TRBV28 and TRBJ1-2; D ambiguous. Looked up from germline, CDR1 is MDHEN and CDR2 is SYDVKM. V was pared by 5 bases and J by 8 bases, with 18 bases between. The CDR3 is made up of 14 amino acids. Here the CDR3 reads CASSAEAGLRGYTF. CDR3 sequence (DNA): TGTGCCAGCAGTGCCGAGGCGGGCTTGAGAGGCTACACCTTC.

This clone is a singleton in its sample. V and J are TRBV6-2 or TRBV6-3 and TRBJ1-1, with TRBD1 as a possible D gene (6 bases). CDR1 is MNHEY, CDR2 SVGEGT, per germline. The CDR3 is 20 residues long. V lost 1 base, J lost 1 base, and 25 bases lay in between. CDR3 sequence: CASSYWPSGHGLWKNTEAFF. The CDR3 coding sequence is TGTGCCAGCAGTTACTGGCCTTCGGGACACGGCCTTTGGAAGAACACTGAAGCTTTCTTT.

The chain joins TRBV5-1 to TRBJ2-5; no firm D call. Germline assignment: CDR1 SGHRS and CDR2 YFSETQ. V shed 0 bases and J shed 1 base, with 10 bases lying between them. CDR3 length: 15 residues. Written as DNA, the CDR3 is TGCGCCAGCAGCTTGGCAAGCCGAACCCAAGAGACCCAGTACTTC. Translating it yields CASSLASRTQETQYF.

The chain joins TRBV6-2 or TRBV6-3 to TRBJ1-1, with D perhaps matching TRBD1 (5 bases). V dropped 2 bases and J dropped 1 base, with 14 bases sitting between them. The CDR3 totals 16 residues. Germline-derived CDR1 and CDR2 are MNHEY and SVGEGT. As DNA, the CDR3 is TGTGCCAGCAGTTACCCCAGGGCAGGGTCGAACACTGAAGCTTTCTTT. Translation: CASSYPRAGSNTEAFF.

This clone has just one count. The chain employs TRBV7-2 and TRBJ2-6, with 7 nucleotides matching TRBD1. CDR3 length: 17 residues. The germline V gene encodes CDR1 SGHTA and CDR2 FQGNSA. V lost 1 base and J lost 3; bases outside the gene matches: 6. CDR3 sequence: CASSLGPQGNGANVLTF. DNA for the CDR3: TGTGCCAGCAGCTTAGGGCCACAGGGGAATGGGGCCAACGTCCTGACTTTC.

The rearrangement links TRBV6-5 to TRBJ1-2; D is undetermined. This CDR3 contains 13 residues. Germline V gene lookup returns CDR1 MNHEY and CDR2 SVGAGI. The V end lost 7 bases, the J end lost 1 base, and 10 bases lay between the germline ends. The CDR3 nucleotides read TGTGCCAGCATTTTTCCGGGTAACTATGGCTACACCTTC. It codes for CASIFPGNYGYTF.